The 23 T cell receptor beta chains below come from one sample, sequenced in a study of T cells in Graves' hyperthyroidism and ophthalmopathy. Researchers took RNA transcripts and amplified the TCR beta CDR3 regions from them. The TCR CDR3 first-round RT-PCR relied on the HTBI primer set. MiXCR, run by TCRdb on the multiplex PCR reads, gives a single entry per CDR3 protein. The repertoire holds 350,000 to 400,000 distinct CDR3 sequences, with just under 15% as singletons. Sequenced material: blood. The receptors here all came from a woman aged 30 to 39 with Graves' hyperthyroidism.

This clonotype was observed once. J is TRBJ1-1 and V is TRBV28; TRBD1 might be the D (6 bases). V was trimmed by 5 bases and J by 4 bases, leaving 17 bases between them. Germline values: CDR1 MDHEN, CDR2 SYDVKM. CDR3 length: 15 amino acids. CDR3 sequence: CASSIPSPGATEAFF. In DNA form, the CDR3 reads TGTGCCAGCAGTATACCCAGCCCGGGGGCCACTGAAGCTTTCTTT.

CDR3 DNA: TGTGCCTGGAGAGGGACCGGTGGAAACACCATATATTTT. It encodes CAWRGTGGNTIYF. J is TRBJ1-3 and V is TRBV30; tentatively, D is TRBD1 (5 bases). V shed 3 bases and J shed 3 bases, with 9 bases lying between them. The CDR3 has 13 amino acids. The germline V gene encodes CDR1 GTSNPN and CDR2 SVGIG (reference sequence).

This clonotype was counted at least ten times. The rearrangement joins TRBV24-1 to TRBJ2-1, with TRBD1 identical over 10 bases. The length of the CDR3 is 17 residues. Losses at the gene ends were 5 bases for V and 3 bases for J; bases not matched to a gene: 9. CDR1 and CDR2 (germline): KGHDR, SFDVKD. The CDR3 DNA follows: TGTGCCACCAGTGCCATACCCGGGACAGGGGACTACAATGAGCAGTTCTTC. It codes for CATSAIPGTGDYNEQFF.

This clonotype showed up many times. The chain employs TRBV13 and TRBJ1-1; tentative D call: TRBD1 (6 bases). Germline V gene sequence: CDR1 PRHDT, CDR2 FYEKMQ (reference sequence). V was cut by 10 bases and J by 1 base, with 10 bases left in between. The CDR3 totals 12 residues. Here the CDR3 reads CANSQGNTEAFF. The CDR3 DNA follows: TGTGCCAACTCACAGGGGAACACTGAAGCTTTCTTT.

This sequence joins TRBV20-1 and TRBJ2-3, with 7 bases fitting TRBD1. CDR3 length: 13 amino acids. Trimming cost V 6 bases and J 1 base; bases outside gene matches: 4. CDR1 and CDR2 from the germline V gene are DFQATT and SNEGSKA (reference sequence). CDR3 DNA: TGCAGTGCCTGGGACAGCCGCACAGATACGCAGTATTTT. Protein sequence: CSAWDSRTDTQYF.

The rearrangement joins TRBV24-1 to TRBJ1-2; the D gene is possibly TRBD1 (5 bases). Trimming shortened V by 3 bases and J by 8 bases, and 9 bases separated the two germline ends. The length of the CDR3 is 12 residues. Germline CDR1 reads KGHDR; CDR2 reads SFDVKD. CDR3 coding DNA: TGTGCCACCAGTGATCTGCGGGACGGCTACACCTTC. Protein: CATSDLRDGYTF.

This clonotype was recorded many times. The genes are TRBV28 and TRBJ2-4; TRBD2 matches at 7 bases. Germline V gives CDR1 MDHEN, CDR2 SYDVKM. This CDR3 has 15 residues. The V and J ends lost 3 bases and 3 bases, in that order; junction bases with no gene match: 5. This CDR3 reads CASSFSGGVKNIQYF. As DNA, the CDR3 is TGTGCCAGCAGTTTTTCGGGAGGCGTCAAAAACATTCAGTACTTC.

The chain links TRBV6-2 or TRBV6-3 to TRBJ2-3; D remains unclear. The CDR3 extends over 14 amino acids. The V end was cut by 8 bases, the J end by 1 base, with 13 bases between. Germline lookup yields CDR1 MNHEY and CDR2 SVGEGT. CDR3 residues: CASRFALGTDTQYF. The CDR3 DNA sequence: TGTGCCAGCCGGTTCGCGTTGGGCACAGATACGCAGTATTTT.

This clonotype turned up a few times. The CDR3 DNA reads as TGCAGCGCCGTCCGGGACAGGGGGTTTTCAGAGACCCAGTACTTC. Its translation is CSAVRDRGFSETQYF. The chain recombines TRBV20-1 with TRBJ2-5; 11 bases map to TRBD1. Germline V gene sequence: CDR1 DFQATT, CDR2 SNEGSKA (reference sequence). The CDR3 length is 15 residues.

The rearrangement uses TRBV20-1 and TRBJ2-5; 8 nucleotides align to TRBD2. This CDR3 comprises 15 residues. V lost 6 bases to trimming and J lost 5 bases; unmatched junction nucleotides: 14. Germline V CDR1 and CDR2: DFQATT, SNEGSKA (reference sequence). In nucleotides, the CDR3 is TGCAGTGCCCAACCCGGGGGGGGAGTGGTGGAGACCCAGTACTTC. Residues: CSAQPGGGVVETQYF.

Comment on this clonotype: This clone may be a read error of a much larger clone one base away. V and J are TRBV2 and TRBJ2-7, with D uncertain. Per the germline V gene, CDR1 is SNHLY and CDR2 is FYNNEI. CDR3 length: 10 residues. The CDR3 is CASRLYGQYF. CDR3 in DNA: TGTGCCAGCAGATTGTACGGGCAGTACTTC.

The table lists this clonotype with many counts. The junction does not match germline at one end; this may be a read error. The chain has TRBV28 and TRBJ1-2; maybe TRBD1 (5 bases). The CDR3 extends over 13 amino acids. Germline V gives CDR1 MDHEN, CDR2 SYDVKM. CDR3 DNA: TGTGCCAGCTGTTTGGGGGGGAGTTACGGCTACACCTTC. Translated: CASCLGGSYGYTF.

This clonotype was counted ten times or more. The rearrangement uses TRBV20-1 and TRBJ1-1; weak D call: TRBD1 (5 bases). The germline gives CDR1 DFQATT, CDR2 SNEGSKA (reference sequence). This CDR3 is 14 amino acids long. The V end lost 6 bases, the J end lost 1 base, and 15 bases lay between the germline ends. CDR3 region: CSADLGRGNTEAFF. The DNA for the CDR3 is TGCAGTGCCGATCTGGGGAGGGGGAACACTGAAGCTTTCTTT.

There are many counts of this clonotype. This chain links TRBV20-1 with TRBJ2-7, with TRBD2 matching over 13 bases. Trimming took 6 bases from V and 5 from J; bases not matched to a gene: 7. The CDR3 has 14 amino acids. Germline CDR1 reads DFQATT; CDR2 reads SNEGSKA (reference sequence). CDR3 nucleotide sequence: TGCAGTGCCACACTAGCGGGAGGGCTCCACGAGCAGTACTTC. Its protein product is CSATLAGGLHEQYF.

This clonotype was counted at least ten times. The J gene is TRBJ2-7, the V gene TRBV30; maybe TRBD2 (6 bases). V lost 1 base, J lost 6 bases, and 10 bases lay in between. Germline V gives CDR1 GTSNPN, CDR2 SVGIG (reference sequence). This CDR3 is 12 amino acids long. This CDR3 is CAWSAVGGEQYF. CDR3 sequence (DNA): TGTGCCTGGAGTGCCGTGGGGGGCGAGCAGTACTTC. The full variable domain, rest sourced from reference TRBV30 and TRBJ2-7, is SQTIHQWPATLVQPVGSPLSLECTVEGTSNPNLYWYRQAAGRGLQLLFYSVGIGQISSEVPQNLSASRPQDRQFILSSKKLLLSDSGFYLCAWSAVGGEQYFGPGTRLTVT.

The J gene is TRBJ2-1, the V gene TRBV20-1; the match to TRBD2 covers 10 bases. From germline, CDR1 is DFQATT and CDR2 SNEGSKA (reference sequence). Trimming removed 5 bases from V and 11 bases from J; junction bases left unmatched: 12. The CDR3 covers 14 residues. This CDR3 reads CSAEQLAGSWQQFF. DNA for the CDR3: TGCAGTGCTGAACAACTAGCGGGGTCCTGGCAGCAGTTCTTC.

A few counts support this clonotype. The chain links TRBV3-1 to TRBJ2-7; a weak D match, TRBD1 (6 bases). The CDR3 sequence is 13 residues long. The germline CDR1 and CDR2 sequences are LGHDT and YNNKEL (reference sequence). V was pared by 4 bases and J by 5 bases, with 12 bases between. The CDR3 loop is CASSLSGGHEQYF. Written as DNA, the CDR3 is TGTGCCAGCAGCCTGAGTGGGGGCCACGAGCAGTACTTC.

This clonotype was seen many times. The chain is built from TRBV3-1 and TRBJ1-2; 9 bases are shared with TRBD1. The CDR3 contains 14 residues. V lost 3 bases to trimming and J lost 7 bases; unmatched junction nucleotides: 6. CDR1 is LGHDT, CDR2 YNNKEL, per germline (reference sequence). DNA for the CDR3: TGTGCCAGCAGCCAGGGACAGGGATTCGGTGGCTACACCTTC. Amino acid sequence: CASSQGQGFGGYTF.

This clonotype was observed a few times. CDR3 residues: CASGTGTTTTEQFF. Here the CDR3 DNA reads TGTGCCAGCGGGACCGGGACTACAACAACTGAGCAGTTCTTC. The chain recombines TRBV6-1 with TRBJ2-1, with 7 positions matching TRBD2. The CDR3 sequence is 14 residues long. J lost 9 bases, V lost 8 bases, and 13 bases had no gene match. Germline V gene data show CDR1 as MNHNS and CDR2 as SASEGT.

The chain combines TRBV3-1 with TRBJ2-2, with TRBD2 matching 9 bases. The CDR3 contains 18 residues. CDR1 LGHDT and CDR2 YNNKEL come from the germline V gene (reference sequence). J was trimmed by 4 bases and V by 2 bases; bases with no gene match: 11. Here the CDR3 DNA reads TGTGCCAGCAGCCAAACGCGGGAGGGCCTGCGTGGCACCGGGGAGCTGTTTTTT. Protein product: CASSQTREGLRGTGELFF.

This clonotype has more than one count but fewer than ten. A much larger clone differs by one base, so this may be a read error. The CDR3 protein is CASSPYNARGVKYYKQYF. CDR3 DNA: TGTGCCAGCAGTCCATATAATGCGCGGGGAGTAAAGTACTACAAGCAGTACTTC. V gene TRBV6-1 combines with J gene TRBJ2-7, with a possible D match to TRBD2 (6 bases). This CDR3 contains 18 residues. Germline V CDR1 and CDR2: MNHNS, SASEGT.

A word on this clonotype: A much larger clone differs by one base, so this may be a read error. V gene TRBV3-1 combines with J gene TRBJ1-1; 8 bases fit TRBD1. This CDR3 region has 13 residues. Germline loops: CDR1 LGHDT, CDR2 YNNKEL (reference sequence). The J segment lost 4 bases and the V segment lost 3 bases, leaving 1 base of the junction unmatched. The CDR3 bases are TGTGCCAGCAGCCAGACAGGGGCCACTGAAGCTTTCTTT. This sequence encodes CASSQTGATEAFF. Supplemented by reference TRBV3-1 and TRBJ1-1, the full variable domain reads DTAVSQTPKYLVTQMGNDKSIKCEQNLGHDTMYWYKQDSKKFLKIMFSYNNKELIINETVPNRFSPKSPDKAHLNLHINSLELGDSAVYFCASSQTGATEAFFGQGTRLTVV.

The V gene is TRBV5-5, the J gene TRBJ1-5; D unresolved. The V gene lost 4 bases and the J gene lost 9 bases, with 20 bases spanning the gap. Germline V gene data show CDR1 as SGHKS and CDR2 as YYEKEE (reference sequence). The CDR3 runs 15 residues. In DNA form, the CDR3 reads TGTGCCAGCAGCCATGATCCCAAGCCAAGGGTGCCCCAGCATTTT. Translating it yields CASSHDPKPRVPQHF. Drawing the rest from reference TRBV5-5 and TRBJ1-5, the complete variable domain is DAGVTQSPTHLIKTRGQQVTLRCSPISGHKSVSWYQQVLGQGPQFIFQYYEKEERGRGNFPDRFSARQFPNYSSELNVNALLLGDSALYLCASSHDPKPRVPQHFGDGTRLSIL.